The T cell receptor (beta chain) described here comes from a study of beta chain features in type 1 diabetes. As for the study in general: Examined across all samples were 90 million to 130 million sorted cells.

Germline CDR1 reads SQVTM; CDR2 reads ANQGSEA. J was trimmed by 6 bases and V by 7 bases; bases with no gene match: 4. The CDR3 totals 12 residues. Expressed TCRB transcripts got sequenced, as all isolated RNA was reverse transcribed. TCRdb's table, derived via immunoSEQ multiplex PCR, lists solely in-frame clones and lacks some. This table holds 240,000 or so clones, roughly 20% found once. Study observations and caveats: The cDNA sequencing approach could over-represent high-TCR-expressing cells. The VDJ junctions of type 1 diabetes patients carried fewer insertions and more deletions. Among patients with Type 1 diabetes, TCRB CDR3s were moderately but significantly shorter in every one of the four CD4+ subsets. For patients, the naive, central memory and Treg TCRB repertoires appeared more alike than for healthy donors.

Only a few counts were recorded for this clone. Its antigen remains unknown. The chain is built from TRBV29-1 and TRBJ2-1; 9 bases are a match to TRBD1. This TCR came from a woman between 40 and 50 years old with type 1 diabetes. The sample taken for sequencing was naive CD4+ T cells from blood. The CDR3 sequence is CSAGQGFNEQFF. The CDR3 DNA reads as TGCAGCGCCGGACAGGGGTTCAATGAGCAGTTCTTC.